The 14 T cell receptor beta chains in this list originate from one sample, sequenced in a study of shared clonotypes between healthy human individuals (dated by TCRdb to 2018 to 2020). CD8 naive samples consisted of CD45RO-negative cells that were positively selected for CCR7, yielding a CD45RA+CCR7+ population without TemRA cells. Libraries came from the immunoSEQ multiplex PCR assay. What TCRdb holds here is the immuneACCESS table cut down to in-frame rearrangements. Part of the clones is not present; checked against another copy, under half of the missing clones reflect an unresolved V gene, and the others are unexplained. The sample table lists approximately 740,000 clones, over 90% of them with a count of one. The top ten clones comprise 24% of the sample. The sample consisted of naive CD8+ T cells sorted from blood. The cell subset or site label, read with the paper, signifies: CD45RA+CCR7+. These receptors came from a man younger than 40 in good health.

The rearrangement uses TRBV5-1 and TRBJ2-5, with 7 bases lining up with TRBD2. J lost 5 bases, V lost 3 bases, and 13 bases had no gene match. The CDR3 has 16 amino acids. Germline values: CDR1 SGHRS, CDR2 YFSETQ. CDR3 region: CASSSLRVSGNETQYF. DNA of the CDR3: TGCGCCAGCAGCTCCCTTAGGGTAAGCGGGAACGAGACCCAGTACTTC.

The J gene is TRBJ2-3, the V gene TRBV5-1, with D unclear. Trimming took 2 bases from V and 5 from J, leaving 12 bases between them. The CDR3 consists of 14 residues. Germline V CDR1 and CDR2: SGHRS, YFSETQ. For the CDR3, the DNA is TGCGCCAGCAGCTTTATGACGTTAAAAGATACGCAGTATTTT. Protein: CASSFMTLKDTQYF.

The V and J genes are TRBV4-2 and TRBJ2-7, with 8 nucleotides matching TRBD2. The CDR3 spans 16 residues. Germline assignment: CDR1 LGHNA and CDR2 YNFKEQ. V was clipped by 1 base and J by 2 bases; unmatched bases: 7. The CDR3: CASSQVASGSAYEQYF. CDR3 DNA sequence: TGTGCCAGCAGCCAAGTTGCCAGCGGGAGTGCCTACGAGCAGTACTTC.

This rearrangement joins TRBV6-6 to TRBJ2-5; D gene unclear. This CDR3 contains 11 residues. CDR1 is MNHNY and CDR2 is SVGAGI in the germline V gene (reference sequence). The germline V and J ends were trimmed by 5 bases and 7 bases, with 8 bases remaining between them. CDR3 nucleotide sequence: TGTGCCAGCAGTGTCGAAGTGACCCAGTACTTC. Residues: CASSVEVTQYF.

This chain uses TRBV7-9 with TRBJ2-7, with a possible D match to TRBD2 (5 bases). Germline V gene sequence: CDR1 SEHNR, CDR2 FQNEAQ (reference sequence). Trimming cost V 2 bases and J 1 base, with 9 bases left between them. This CDR3 has 14 amino acids. For the CDR3, the DNA is TGTGCCAGCAGCTTAAGTAGCGTTTCCTACGAGCAGTACTTC. This codes for CASSLSSVSYEQYF.

This chain links TRBV7-9 with TRBJ2-1, with D tentatively TRBD2 (6 bases). Trimming pared 5 bases from V and 8 bases from J, leaving 16 bases between. CDR1 is SEHNR, CDR2 FQNEAQ, per germline (reference sequence). This CDR3 comprises 14 residues. For the CDR3, the DNA is TGTGCCAGCAGCCCGGACTACCCCAGGTATGAGCAGTTCTTC. Translating gives CASSPDYPRYEQFF.

The V and J genes are TRBV7-9 and TRBJ2-7; the match to TRBD2 covers 13 bases. This CDR3 is 17 amino acids long. Germline V gives CDR1 SEHNR, CDR2 FQNEAQ (reference sequence). Trimming cost V 4 bases and J 4 bases; bases outside gene matches: 10. CDR3 sequence: CASSSHTTSGRAYEQYF. CDR3 bases: TGTGCCAGCAGCTCACACACTACTAGCGGGAGGGCGTACGAGCAGTACTTC.

The gene calls are TRBV7-9 and TRBJ2-5; a possible D gene is TRBD1 (8 bases). The CDR3 sequence is 14 residues long. CDR1 and CDR2 from the germline V gene are SEHNR and FQNEAQ (reference sequence). V lost 2 bases and J 7 bases, leaving 14 bases between the germline ends. DNA for the CDR3: TGTGCCAGCAGCTTAACAGGGGGGGAGTGGACCCAGTACTTC. Amino acids: CASSLTGGEWTQYF.

This chain uses TRBV7-9 with TRBJ2-7; 9 nucleotides match TRBD1. The V segment lost 4 bases and the J segment 2 bases; nucleotides outside the gene matches: 3. CDR1 SEHNR and CDR2 FQNEAQ come from the germline V gene (reference sequence). This CDR3 is 14 amino acids long. The CDR3 coding sequence is TGTGCCAGCAGCTCAGGACAGGGGACCTACGAGCAGTACTTC. It yields the protein CASSSGQGTYEQYF.

This clone is a singleton in its sample. The chain couples TRBV19 to TRBJ2-1; tentative D call: TRBD1 (6 bases). Germline loops: CDR1 LNHDA, CDR2 SQIVND (reference sequence). This CDR3 region has 15 residues. Trimming shortened V by 8 bases and J by 0 bases, and 14 bases separated the two germline ends. In DNA, the CDR3 is TGTGCCAGTCTCGACCGGGACACCTCCTACAATGAGCAGTTCTTC. It specifies CASLDRDTSYNEQFF.

The rearrangement uses TRBV27 and TRBJ1-1; the match to TRBD1 covers 9 bases. The germline CDR1 and CDR2 sequences are MNHEY and SMNVEV (reference sequence). The V and J ends lost 5 bases and 8 bases, in that order; junction bases with no gene match: 3. The CDR3 is 12 residues long. The CDR3: CASSEDRGEAFF. CDR3 coding DNA: TGTGCCAGCAGTGAGGACAGGGGAGAAGCTTTCTTT.

This clone was seen a handful of times. Additional DNA sequences in this sample encode the identical CDR3. The chain combines TRBV27 with TRBJ1-5; 7 bases agree with TRBD1. The V gene's germline CDR1 is MNHEY and CDR2 SMNVEV (reference sequence). V shed 5 bases and J 4 bases; nucleotides not matched to a gene: 8. The CDR3 spans 15 residues. This CDR3 reads CASSPRDRHNQPQHF. DNA for the CDR3: TGTGCCAGCAGTCCCCGGGACAGACATAATCAGCCCCAGCATTTT.

This chain connects TRBV7-3 to TRBJ2-1; no reliable D call. The CDR3 totals 15 residues. Per the germline V gene, CDR1 is SGHTA and CDR2 is FQGTGA. V was clipped by 5 bases and J by 5 bases, with 16 bases between them. DNA of the CDR3: TGTGCCAGCAGCCCATCCCCCGGGCCTCACAATGAGCAGTTCTTC. It yields the protein CASSPSPGPHNEQFF.

This chain uses TRBV28 with TRBJ2-7; no reliable D call. V lost 1 base and J lost 7, with 8 bases in between. The length of the CDR3 is 12 residues. CDR1 MDHEN and CDR2 SYDVKM come from the germline V gene. CDR3 region: CASSLLGFEQYF. The CDR3 DNA reads as TGTGCCAGCAGTTTATTGGGGTTTGAGCAGTACTTC.